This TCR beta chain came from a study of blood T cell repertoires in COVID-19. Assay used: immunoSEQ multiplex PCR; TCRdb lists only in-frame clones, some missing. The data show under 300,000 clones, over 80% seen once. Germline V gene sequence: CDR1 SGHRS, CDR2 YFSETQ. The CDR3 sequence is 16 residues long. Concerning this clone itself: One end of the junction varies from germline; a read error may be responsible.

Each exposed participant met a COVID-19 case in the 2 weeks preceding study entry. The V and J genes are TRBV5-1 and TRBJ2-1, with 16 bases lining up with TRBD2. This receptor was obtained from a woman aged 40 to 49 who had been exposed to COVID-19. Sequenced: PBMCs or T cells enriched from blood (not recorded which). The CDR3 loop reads CASSLGTSGRGNEQFF. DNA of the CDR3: TGTGCCAGCAGCTTGGGGACTAGCGGGAGGGGCAATGAGCAGTTCTTC.